A single sample is the source of the 27 T cell receptor beta chains below, sequenced in a study of molecular identifiers for immune sequencing clone quantification. From the PCR reads, TCRdb called clonotypes with MiXCR, one entry per CDR3 protein. The data show a few hundred thousand distinct CDR3 sequences, with 25% seen just once and around 0.78% held by the top ten. Source material: naive CD8+ T cells from blood, with Jurkat cell RNA spiked in. Documented subset: FACS-sorted CD8+CD4-CCR7+CD45RA+ naive T cells. These receptors all come from a human donor in good health. Some libraries in this study had Jurkat cell RNA spiked in.

This clonotype was counted a few times. The chain joins TRBV20-1 to TRBJ2-1; TRBD2 agrees at 9 bases. CDR3 size: 14 residues. Germline V gives CDR1 DFQATT, CDR2 SNEGSKA (reference sequence). The J segment lost 4 bases and the V segment lost 3 bases, leaving 4 bases of the junction unmatched. CDR3 protein: CSASPLAGYNEQFF. In nucleotides, the CDR3 is TGCAGTGCTAGTCCTCTAGCGGGATACAATGAGCAGTTCTTC.

This clonotype was found a few times. This chain connects TRBV5-1 to TRBJ2-3; 10 nucleotides match TRBD1. Germline CDR1 is SGHRS and CDR2 is YFSETQ. V was pared by 2 bases and J by 2 bases, with 11 bases of the junction left unmatched. The CDR3 is made up of 18 amino acids. The CDR3 sequence: CASSFSGTGAPVTDTQYF. CDR3 DNA sequence: TGCGCCAGCAGCTTTTCCGGGACAGGGGCTCCAGTCACAGATACGCAGTATTTT.

The chain recombines TRBV30 with TRBJ2-1; 9 bases match TRBD1. The germline V gene encodes CDR1 GTSNPN and CDR2 SVGIG (reference sequence). After removal of 3 bases from V and 8 bases from J, the junction contained 8 bases not matched to a gene. The CDR3 consists of 14 residues. CDR3 residues: CAWRKGTGIYEQFF. The CDR3 DNA reads TGTGCCTGGAGGAAGGGGACAGGGATATATGAGCAGTTCTTC.

This clonotype has more than one count but fewer than ten. The CDR3 region has the DNA TGTGCCAGCAGTTTGTCAGGGCTTGGGTTTTGGGCCAAAAACATTCAGTACTTC. It is translated as CASSLSGLGFWAKNIQYF. J is TRBJ2-4 and V is TRBV12-3 or TRBV12-4; maybe TRBD1 (5 bases). CDR3 length: 18 amino acids. Trimming took 3 bases from V and 1 from J, leaving 19 bases between them.

This clonotype was counted only a few times. The rearrangement links TRBV28 to TRBJ1-1; D not certain. This CDR3 has 12 residues. With 3 bases removed from V and 6 bases from J, the gap between germline ends came to 8 bases. Per the germline V gene, CDR1 is MDHEN and CDR2 is SYDVKM. As DNA, the CDR3 is TGTGCCAGCAGTTTTAATGGGGCTGAAGCTTTCTTT. Translated: CASSFNGAEAFF.

With respect to this clonotype: A read error is possible here, since a much larger clone lies one base away. The chain has TRBV4-1 and TRBJ1-6; no clear D. The CDR3 loop spans 15 amino acids. The germline CDR1 and CDR2 sequences are MGHRA and YSYEKL. The CDR3 DNA sequence: TGCGCCAGCAGCCAATTACCCACCTATAATTCACCCCTCCGCTTT. Translation gives CASSQLPTYNSPLRF.

The chain joins TRBV19 to TRBJ1-1; D is uncertain. Trimming removed 3 bases from V and 8 bases from J, with 16 bases in between. The length of the CDR3 is 14 residues. Germline CDR1 is LNHDA and CDR2 is SQIVND (reference sequence). CDR3 amino acids: CASSIAWTALEAFF. Here the CDR3 DNA reads TGTGCCAGTAGTATTGCTTGGACCGCTCTAGAAGCTTTCTTT.

On this clonotype: This may be a read error, as it is one base from a much larger clone. V is TRBV7-9 and J is TRBJ1-1; TRBD1 agrees at 7 bases. This CDR3 contains 15 residues. Germline CDR1 reads SEHNR; CDR2 reads FQNEAQ (reference sequence). Germline trimming cut 6 bases from V and 5 bases from J; bases unmatched to any gene: 12. CDR3 in amino acids: CASSFATGRETEAFF. In DNA form, the CDR3 reads TGTGCCAGCAGTTTCGCGACAGGGAGAGAAACTGAAGCTTTCTTT.

V gene TRBV4-1 combines with J gene TRBJ2-7, with D possibly matching TRBD2 (7 bases). The CDR3 is 16 residues long. CDR1 and CDR2 from the germline V gene are MGHRA and YSYEKL. V lost 0 bases and J 2 bases, leaving 14 bases between the germline ends. Written as DNA, the CDR3 is TGCGCCAGCAGCCAAGAGGTCCCGGGGGGCACCTACGAGCAGTACTTC. Encoded protein: CASSQEVPGGTYEQYF.

This clonotype appeared a few times. The chain joins TRBV2 to TRBJ1-1; the D is unclear. Germline-derived CDR1 and CDR2 are SNHLY and FYNNEI. This CDR3 is built from 14 residues. Trimming stripped 1 base from V and 0 bases from J, with 6 bases between. The CDR3 sequence: CASSEGHVNTEAFF. Written as DNA, the CDR3 is TGTGCCAGCAGTGAAGGGCACGTGAACACTGAAGCTTTCTTT.

A note on this clonotype: At one of its ends the junction is not consistent with the germline gene, which may arise from a read error. The V gene is TRBV4-3, the J gene TRBJ2-7; D gene uncertain. The germline V gene has CDR1 LGHNA and CDR2 YSLEER. The CDR3 totals 16 residues. The CDR3 DNA is TGCGCCAGCAGCCAAGATTGGGGTCAGTTCGCCTACGAGCGGTACTTC. As protein: CASSQDWGQFAYERYF.

V is TRBV19 and J is TRBJ2-6; D call uncertain. The germline V and J ends were trimmed by 5 bases and 1 base, with 12 bases remaining between them. Germline CDR1 is LNHDA and CDR2 is SQIVND (reference sequence). The CDR3 length is 16 residues. CDR3 DNA: TGTGCCAGTAGTCCCGGTTTGAGATCTGGGGCCAACGTCCTGACTTTC. Protein sequence: CASSPGLRSGANVLTF.

The sample holds many counts of this clonotype. The rearrangement links TRBV7-9 to TRBJ2-3; TRBD2 might be the D (6 bases). Germline CDR1 is SEHNR and CDR2 is FQNEAQ (reference sequence). The length of the CDR3 is 16 residues. Trimming shortened V by 5 bases and J by 1 base, and 16 bases separated the two germline ends. CDR3 sequence: CASSPLSWEGTDTQYF. As DNA, the CDR3 is TGTGCCAGCAGCCCATTATCATGGGAGGGCACAGATACGCAGTATTTT.

The genes are TRBV3-2 and TRBJ2-5; TRBD1 reflects the table's D call only, with no check against the DNA. TRBV3-2 is recorded as a pseudogene. This CDR3 is 22 amino acids long. This CDR3 reads CASSQDIPGGPAGQSLGETQYF. For the CDR3, the DNA is TGTGCCAGCAGCCAAGATATCCCAGGGGGGCCAGCGGGACAATCCCTCGGAGAGACCCAGTACTTC.

This clonotype was observed a few times. The gene calls are TRBV4-1 and TRBJ2-7, with a tentative D call TRBD2 (6 bases). The germline V gene encodes CDR1 MGHRA and CDR2 YSYEKL. The CDR3 extends over 14 amino acids. V was clipped by 3 bases and J by 2 bases, with 11 bases between them. CDR3 sequence reads: CASSHPGRPYEQYF. The DNA for the CDR3 is TGCGCCAGCAGCCATCCCGGGAGACCCTACGAGCAGTACTTC.

The V and J genes are TRBV27 and TRBJ2-7, with D unclear. Trimming stripped 2 bases from V and 7 bases from J, with 12 bases between. The CDR3 extends over 13 amino acids. Germline V gene lookup returns CDR1 MNHEY and CDR2 SMNVEV (reference sequence). Here the CDR3 reads CASSLGPMGEQYF. The CDR3 DNA is TGTGCCAGCAGTTTAGGTCCCATGGGAGAGCAGTACTTC.

The chain recombines TRBV6-4 with TRBJ2-2, with a weak D call TRBD2 (6 bases). The CDR3 covers 12 residues. The germline V and J ends were trimmed by 6 bases and 7 bases, with 9 bases remaining between them. Germline V gene sequence: CDR1 MRHNA, CDR2 SNTAGT. In DNA form, the CDR3 reads TGTGCCAGCAGGCCCGGGAGCGGGGAGCTGTTTTTT. Protein product: CASRPGSGELFF.

The chain recombines TRBV20-1 with TRBJ2-7; 9 bases are shared with TRBD2. The germline V gene has CDR1 DFQATT and CDR2 SNEGSKA (reference sequence). The CDR3 sequence is 16 residues long. J gave up 2 bases and V 0 bases, and 8 bases lay outside the gene matches. The CDR3 DNA follows: TGCAGTGCTAGAGATCCGGTAGCGGGAGTCACCTACGAGCAGTACTTC. This codes for CSARDPVAGVTYEQYF.

This clonotype was picked up many times. V usage is TRBV4-3 and J usage is TRBJ1-3; D is undetermined. Germline V gene sequence: CDR1 LGHNA, CDR2 YSLEER. V was shortened by 0 bases and J by 0 bases, with 6 bases between the two germline ends. The CDR3 spans 15 residues. The CDR3 loop is CASSQESDSGNTIYF. Here the CDR3 DNA reads TGCGCCAGCAGCCAAGAGTCGGACTCTGGAAACACCATATATTTT.

Worth noting for this clonotype: A much larger clonotype is one base distant, so this may be a read error. CDR3 DNA: TGTGCCAGCTCACCGCTAGCGGGCCAACCCCCAGAGACCCAGCACTTC. Its protein product is CASSPLAGQPPETQHF. The chain uses TRBV18 and TRBJ2-5; 8 bases map to TRBD2. CDR3 size: 16 residues. CDR1 is KGHSH, CDR2 LQKENI, per germline.

The V gene is TRBV4-2, the J gene TRBJ2-1, with D tentatively TRBD1 (5 bases). The CDR3 is 14 residues long. V dropped 4 bases and J dropped 4 bases, with 11 bases sitting between them. Germline V CDR1 and CDR2: LGHNA, YNFKEQ. CDR3 coding DNA: TGTGCCAGCAGCCCAGGGCAGGATTACAATGAGCAGTTCTTC. Translation: CASSPGQDYNEQFF.

This clonotype has a count of ten or more. The chain employs TRBV2 and TRBJ2-3; TRBD1 aligns across 8 bases. CDR1 is SNHLY, CDR2 FYNNEI, per germline. The CDR3 spans 14 residues. With 7 bases clipped from V and 1 base from J, the junction kept 4 bases outside the gene matches. CDR3 amino acids: CASKPGQGTDTQYF. CDR3 nucleotide sequence: TGTGCCAGCAAACCGGGACAGGGCACAGATACGCAGTATTTT. The complete variable domain, with remaining parts taken from reference TRBV2 and TRBJ2-3, reads EPEVTQTPSHQVTQMGQEVILRCVPISNHLYFYWYRQILGQKVEFLVSFYNNEISEKSEIFDDQFSVERPDGSNFTLKIRSTKLEDSAMYFCASKPGQGTDTQYFGPGTRLTVL.

The genes are TRBV9 and TRBJ2-7; D not resolved. Per the germline V gene, CDR1 is SGDLS and CDR2 is YYNGEE. CDR3 length: 13 residues. Trimming shortened V by 1 base and J by 5 bases, and 10 bases separated the two germline ends. In DNA form, the CDR3 reads TGTGCCAGCAGCGTATTTCTCTGGGACGAGCAGTACTTC. It specifies CASSVFLWDEQYF. Based on the CDR3 plus reference TRBV9 and TRBJ2-7, the full variable domain is DSGVTQTPKHLITATGQRVTLRCSPRSGDLSVYWYQQSLDQGLQFLIQYYNGEERAKGNILERFSAQQFPDLHSELNLSSLELGDSALYFCASSVFLWDEQYFGPGTRLTVT.

This clonotype was counted ten times or more. The rearrangement links TRBV12-3 or TRBV12-4 to TRBJ1-3; the D gene is possibly TRBD1 (5 bases). Trimming removed 3 bases at V and 4 bases at J, with 7 bases between. The CDR3 is 13 residues long. The DNA for the CDR3 is TGTGCCAGCAGTTTGGGGCCAGGAAACACCATATATTTT. It is translated as CASSLGPGNTIYF.

At least ten counts were recorded for this clonotype. V and J are TRBV4-1 and TRBJ1-1; the D gene is possibly TRBD1 (6 bases). The germline V and J ends were trimmed by 3 bases and 12 bases, with 14 bases remaining between them. The CDR3 contains 12 residues. Per the germline V gene, CDR1 is MGHRA and CDR2 is YSYEKL. CDR3 DNA: TGCGCCAGCAGCCAGGCGGGACAAGTCCCTTTCTTT. This gives the protein CASSQAGQVPFF.

The chain combines TRBV2 with TRBJ1-5, with 7 bases fitting TRBD1. The V gene's germline CDR1 is SNHLY and CDR2 FYNNEI. V lost 6 bases to trimming and J lost 1 base; unmatched junction nucleotides: 12. The CDR3 is made up of 17 amino acids. The CDR3 DNA is TGTGCCAGCAGGGACTCGAAGGGGGCGTGGAGCAATCAGCCCCAGCATTTT. It codes for CASRDSKGAWSNQPQHF. Combining the CDR3 with reference TRBV2 and TRBJ1-5 gives the whole variable domain EPEVTQTPSHQVTQMGQEVILRCVPISNHLYFYWYRQILGQKVEFLVSFYNNEISEKSEIFDDQFSVERPDGSNFTLKIRSTKLEDSAMYFCASRDSKGAWSNQPQHFGDGTRLSIL.

Many counts were recorded for this clonotype. The rearrangement links TRBV19 to TRBJ1-1; TRBD1 might be the D (5 bases). In germline, CDR1 is LNHDA, CDR2 SQIVND (reference sequence). The CDR3 is 11 amino acids. The germline V and J ends were trimmed by 3 bases and 7 bases, with 6 bases remaining between them. The CDR3: CASSMGDEAFF. The CDR3 DNA follows: TGTGCCAGTAGTATGGGGGATGAAGCTTTCTTT.